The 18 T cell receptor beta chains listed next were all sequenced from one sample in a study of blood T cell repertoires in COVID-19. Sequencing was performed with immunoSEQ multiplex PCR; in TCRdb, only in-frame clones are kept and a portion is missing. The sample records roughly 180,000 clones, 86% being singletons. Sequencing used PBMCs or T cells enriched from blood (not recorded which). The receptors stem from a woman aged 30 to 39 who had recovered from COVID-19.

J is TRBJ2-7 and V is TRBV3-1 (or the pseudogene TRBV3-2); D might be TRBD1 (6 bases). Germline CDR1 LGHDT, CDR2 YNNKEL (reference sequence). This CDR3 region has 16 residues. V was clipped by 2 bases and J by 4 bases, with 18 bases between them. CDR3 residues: CASSQKNPAGVYEQYF. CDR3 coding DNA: TGTGCCAGCAGCCAAAAAAACCCCGCAGGGGTGTACGAGCAGTACTTC.

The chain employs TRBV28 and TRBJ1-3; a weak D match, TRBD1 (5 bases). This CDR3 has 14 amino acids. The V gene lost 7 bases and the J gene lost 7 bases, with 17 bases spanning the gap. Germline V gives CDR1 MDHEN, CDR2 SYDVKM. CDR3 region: CASIKGTLVNTIYF. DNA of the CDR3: TGTGCCAGCATCAAAGGGACTTTGGTGAACACCATATATTTT.

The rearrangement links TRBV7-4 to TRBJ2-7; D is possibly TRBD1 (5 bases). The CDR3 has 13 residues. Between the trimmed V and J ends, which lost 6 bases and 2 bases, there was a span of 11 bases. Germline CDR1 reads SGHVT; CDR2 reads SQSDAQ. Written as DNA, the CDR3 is TGTGCCAGCAGAGGACAAACTGCCTACGAGCAGTACTTC. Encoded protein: CASRGQTAYEQYF.

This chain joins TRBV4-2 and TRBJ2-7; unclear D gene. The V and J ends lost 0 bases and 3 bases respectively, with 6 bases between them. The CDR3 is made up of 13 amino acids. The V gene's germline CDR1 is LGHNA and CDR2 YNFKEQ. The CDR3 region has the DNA TGTGCCAGCAGCCAAGAATACGGCTACGAGCAGTACTTC. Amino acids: CASSQEYGYEQYF.

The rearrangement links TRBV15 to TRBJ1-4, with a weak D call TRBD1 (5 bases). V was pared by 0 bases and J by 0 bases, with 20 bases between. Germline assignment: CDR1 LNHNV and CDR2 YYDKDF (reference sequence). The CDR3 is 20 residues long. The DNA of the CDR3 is TGTGCCACCAGCAGAGATCCCATCGGGGGAGTAAGCGCAACTAATGAAAAACTGTTTTTT. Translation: CATSRDPIGGVSATNEKLFF.

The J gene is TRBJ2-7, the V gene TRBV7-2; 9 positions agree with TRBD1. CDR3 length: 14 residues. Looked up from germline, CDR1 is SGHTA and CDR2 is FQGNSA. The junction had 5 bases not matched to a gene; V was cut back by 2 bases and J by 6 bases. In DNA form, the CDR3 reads TGTGCCAGCAGCTTACGGACAGGGGAGGGCGAGCAGTACTTC. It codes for CASSLRTGEGEQYF.

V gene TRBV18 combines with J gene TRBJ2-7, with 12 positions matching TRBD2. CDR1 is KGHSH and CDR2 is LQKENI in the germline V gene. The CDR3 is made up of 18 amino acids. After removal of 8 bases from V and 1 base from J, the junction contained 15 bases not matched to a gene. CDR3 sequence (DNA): TGTGCCAGCCGACAGACTAGCGGGAGTTCTCCGGTTTCCTACGAGCAGTACTTC. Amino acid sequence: CASRQTSGSSPVSYEQYF.

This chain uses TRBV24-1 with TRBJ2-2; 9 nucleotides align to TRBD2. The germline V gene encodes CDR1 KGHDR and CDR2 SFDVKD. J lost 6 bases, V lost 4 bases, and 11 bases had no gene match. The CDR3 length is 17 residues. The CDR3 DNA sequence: TGTGCCACCAGTGACCCCGACGGCGGGAGGGCCCCCGGGGAGCTGTTTTTT. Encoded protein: CATSDPDGGRAPGELFF.

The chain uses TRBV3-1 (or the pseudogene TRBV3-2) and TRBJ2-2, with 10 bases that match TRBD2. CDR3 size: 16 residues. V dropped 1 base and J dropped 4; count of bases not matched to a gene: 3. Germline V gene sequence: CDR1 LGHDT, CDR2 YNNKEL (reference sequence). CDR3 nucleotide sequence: TGTGCCAGCAGCCAAGTAGCGGGAGGTTTCACCGGGGAGCTGTTTTTT. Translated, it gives CASSQVAGGFTGELFF.

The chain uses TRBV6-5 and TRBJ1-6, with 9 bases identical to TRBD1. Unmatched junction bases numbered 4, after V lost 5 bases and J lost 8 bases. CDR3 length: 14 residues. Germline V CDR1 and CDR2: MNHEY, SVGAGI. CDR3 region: CASSSNRGHSPLHF. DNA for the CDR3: TGTGCCAGCAGTAGCAACAGGGGGCATTCACCCCTCCACTTT.

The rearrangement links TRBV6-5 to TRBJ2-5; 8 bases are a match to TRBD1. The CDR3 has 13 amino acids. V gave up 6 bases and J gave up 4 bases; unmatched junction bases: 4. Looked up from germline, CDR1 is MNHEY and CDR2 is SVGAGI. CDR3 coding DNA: TGTGCCAGCAGAACAGGGGGAGCAGAGACCCAGTACTTC. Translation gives CASRTGGAETQYF.

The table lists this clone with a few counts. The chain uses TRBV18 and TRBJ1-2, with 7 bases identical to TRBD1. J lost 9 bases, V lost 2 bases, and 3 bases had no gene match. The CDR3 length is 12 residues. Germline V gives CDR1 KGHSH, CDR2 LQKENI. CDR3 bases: TGTGCCAGCTCACCAGGGACAGAGCGCTACACCTTC. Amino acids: CASSPGTERYTF.

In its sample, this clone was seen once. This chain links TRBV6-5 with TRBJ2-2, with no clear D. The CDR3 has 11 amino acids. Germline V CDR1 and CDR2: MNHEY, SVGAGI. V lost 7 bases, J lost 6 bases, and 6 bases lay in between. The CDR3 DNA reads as TGTGCCAGCACCTTTGCCGGGGAGCTGTTTTTT. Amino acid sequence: CASTFAGELFF.

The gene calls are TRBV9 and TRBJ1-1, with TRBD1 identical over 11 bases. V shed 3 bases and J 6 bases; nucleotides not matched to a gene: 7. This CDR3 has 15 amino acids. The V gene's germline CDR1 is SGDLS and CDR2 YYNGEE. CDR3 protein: CASSAAGTGGSEAFF. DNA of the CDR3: TGTGCCAGCAGCGCCGCCGGGACAGGGGGATCTGAAGCTTTCTTT.

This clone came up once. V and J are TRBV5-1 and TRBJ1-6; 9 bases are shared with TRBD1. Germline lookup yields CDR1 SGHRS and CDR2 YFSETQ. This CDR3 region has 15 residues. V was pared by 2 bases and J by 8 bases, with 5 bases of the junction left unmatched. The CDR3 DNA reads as TGCGCCAGCAGCTTTGGGGACAGGGACTATTCACCCCTCCACTTT. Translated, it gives CASSFGDRDYSPLHF.

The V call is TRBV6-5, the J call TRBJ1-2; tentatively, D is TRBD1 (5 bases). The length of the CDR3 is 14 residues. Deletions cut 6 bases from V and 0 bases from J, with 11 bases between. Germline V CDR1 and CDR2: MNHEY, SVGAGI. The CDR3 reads CASSLTVANYGYTF. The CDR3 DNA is TGTGCCAGCAGCCTGACAGTAGCTAACTATGGCTACACCTTC.

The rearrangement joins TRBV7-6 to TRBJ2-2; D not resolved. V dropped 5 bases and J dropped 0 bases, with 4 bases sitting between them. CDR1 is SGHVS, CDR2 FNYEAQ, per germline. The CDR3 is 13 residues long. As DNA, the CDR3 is TGTGCCAGCAGCCCAGCGAACACCGGGGAGCTGTTTTTT. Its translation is CASSPANTGELFF.

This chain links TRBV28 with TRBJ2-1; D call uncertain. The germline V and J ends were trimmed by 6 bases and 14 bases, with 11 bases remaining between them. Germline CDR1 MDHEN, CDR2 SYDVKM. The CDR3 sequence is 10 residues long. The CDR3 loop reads CASRSLFKFF. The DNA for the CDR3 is TGTGCCAGCAGGTCGCTATTTAAGTTCTTC.